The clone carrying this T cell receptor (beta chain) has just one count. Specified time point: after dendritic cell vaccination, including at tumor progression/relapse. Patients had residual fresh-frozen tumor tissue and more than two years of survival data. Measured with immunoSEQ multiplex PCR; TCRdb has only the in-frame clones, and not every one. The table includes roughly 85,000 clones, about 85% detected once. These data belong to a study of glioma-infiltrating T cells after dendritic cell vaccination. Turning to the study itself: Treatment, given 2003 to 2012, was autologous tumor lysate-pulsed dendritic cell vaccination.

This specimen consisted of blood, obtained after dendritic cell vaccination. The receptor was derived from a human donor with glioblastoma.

The CDR3 bases are TGTGCCAGCAGTTCCGCGGGAGACCCTGGGAACGAGCAGTACTTC. This sequence encodes CASSSAGDPGNEQYF. J is TRBJ2-7 and V is TRBV27, with 7 positions matching TRBD2. The CDR3 consists of 15 residues. V dropped 4 bases and J dropped 5; count of bases not matched to a gene: 11. Germline V lookup: CDR1 MNHEY, CDR2 SMNVEV (reference sequence).